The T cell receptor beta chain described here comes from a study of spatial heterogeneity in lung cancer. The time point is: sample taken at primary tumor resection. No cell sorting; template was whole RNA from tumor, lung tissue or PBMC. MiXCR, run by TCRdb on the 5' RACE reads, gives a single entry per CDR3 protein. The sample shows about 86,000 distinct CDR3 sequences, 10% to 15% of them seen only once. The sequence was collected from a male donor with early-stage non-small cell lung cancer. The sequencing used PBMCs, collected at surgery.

CDR3 sequence: CASRQTGSQPQHF. The CDR3 DNA is TGTGCCAGCAGGCAGACAGGGAGTCAGCCCCAGCATTTT. This rearrangement joins TRBV6-1 to TRBJ1-5; 7 bases fit TRBD1. CDR1 is MNHNS and CDR2 is SASEGT in the germline V gene. The CDR3 consists of 13 residues. The trim removed 6 bases at V and 6 bases at J, leaving 5 bases unmatched.